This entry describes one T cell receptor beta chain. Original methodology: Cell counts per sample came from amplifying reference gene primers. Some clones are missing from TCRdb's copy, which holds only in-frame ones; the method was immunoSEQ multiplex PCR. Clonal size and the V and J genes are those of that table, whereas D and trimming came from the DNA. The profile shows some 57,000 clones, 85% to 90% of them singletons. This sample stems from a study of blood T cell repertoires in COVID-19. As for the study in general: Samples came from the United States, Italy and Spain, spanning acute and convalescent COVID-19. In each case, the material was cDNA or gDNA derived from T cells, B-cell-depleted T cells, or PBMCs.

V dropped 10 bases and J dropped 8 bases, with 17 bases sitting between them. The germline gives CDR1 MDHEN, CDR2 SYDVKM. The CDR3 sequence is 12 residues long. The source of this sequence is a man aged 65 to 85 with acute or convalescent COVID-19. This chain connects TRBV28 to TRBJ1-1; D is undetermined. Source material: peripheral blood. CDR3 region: CATLRVAREAFF. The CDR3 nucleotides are TGTGCCACCCTAAGAGTTGCGCGAGAAGCTTTCTTT.